This T cell receptor (beta chain) was retrieved from a study of T cells in Graves' hyperthyroidism and ophthalmopathy. J lost 2 bases, V lost 5 bases, and 5 bases had no gene match. The V gene's germline CDR1 is KGHDR and CDR2 SFDVKD. This CDR3 spans 16 amino acids. From RNA transcripts, TCR beta CDR3 regions were amplified. Researchers ran a first-round RT-PCR on the TCR CDR3 using the HTBI primer set. TCRdb fed the multiplex PCR reads into MiXCR, producing one record per CDR3 protein. The sample lists more than 300,000 distinct CDR3 sequences, about a sixth occurring once. This TCR was sampled from a woman in her 30s with Graves' hyperthyroidism that later progressed to Graves' ophthalmopathy. The J gene is TRBJ2-6, the V gene TRBV24-1; 7 nucleotides match TRBD1. The sequencing sample was made of blood. CDR3 sequence: CATSGTGTPGANVLTF. Here the CDR3 DNA reads TGTGCCACCAGTGGGACAGGAACGCCTGGGGCCAACGTCCTGACTTTC.